The clone carrying this T cell receptor (beta chain) was detected a few times. The assay was immunoSEQ multiplex PCR, and TCRdb's table has in-frame clones only and misses some. The sample includes about 76,000 clones, 70% to 90% of them seen just once. The data belong to a study of blood T cell repertoires in COVID-19. A Seattle source enrolled patients during active infection and followed them longitudinally. Germline lookup yields CDR1 MGHRA and CDR2 YSYEKL. Trimming took 2 bases from V and 5 from J; bases not matched to a gene: 7. The CDR3 has 15 amino acids. The rearrangement links TRBV4-1 to TRBJ2-5; 8 positions match TRBD1. The sequence was obtained from a man between 60 and 75 years old with COVID-19, enrolled during active disease. The sequenced material came from peripheral blood. The CDR3 DNA is TGCGCCAGCAGCCAACCGCAGGGGGCGGGGGAGACCCAGTACTTC. The encoded protein is CASSQPQGAGETQYF.